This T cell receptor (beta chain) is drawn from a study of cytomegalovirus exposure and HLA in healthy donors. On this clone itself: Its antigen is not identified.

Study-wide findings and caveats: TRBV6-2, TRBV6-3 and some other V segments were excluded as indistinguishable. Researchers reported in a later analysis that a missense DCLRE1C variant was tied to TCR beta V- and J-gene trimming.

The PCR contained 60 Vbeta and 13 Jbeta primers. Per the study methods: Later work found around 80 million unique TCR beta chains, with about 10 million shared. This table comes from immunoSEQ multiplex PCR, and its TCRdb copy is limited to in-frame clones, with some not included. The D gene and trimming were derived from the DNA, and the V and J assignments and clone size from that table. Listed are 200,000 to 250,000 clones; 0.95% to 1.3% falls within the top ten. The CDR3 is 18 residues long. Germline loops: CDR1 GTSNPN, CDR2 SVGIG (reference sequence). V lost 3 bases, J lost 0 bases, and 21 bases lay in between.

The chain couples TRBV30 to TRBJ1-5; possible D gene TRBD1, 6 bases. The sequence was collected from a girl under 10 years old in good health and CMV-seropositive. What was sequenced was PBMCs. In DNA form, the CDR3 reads TGTGCCTGGAGGATCGGGGACACCCAAATCGATAGCAATCAGCCCCAGCATTTT. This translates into CAWRIGDTQIDSNQPQHF.